This TCR beta chain is drawn from a study of T cell repertoires in cytomegalovirus infection. Study-level information: Peptides in the study included HLA-C-restricted and HLA-B-restricted CMV epitopes. It was the public TCR beta signatures that indicated both CMV infection and matching HLA type. Study findings and constraints: Cumulative frequency (of public TCR beta family members) identified carriers of CMV plus the relevant HLA. Ex vivo, HLA-C-restricted CMV-specific TCR beta clonotypes prevailed over the rest of the response.

This clonotype was seen a few times. Its specificity is unknown. Trimming shortened V by 5 bases and J by 6 bases, and 13 bases separated the two germline ends. CDR1 is MNHEY, CDR2 SVGAGI, per germline. CDR3 length: 13 residues. TCRdb re-derived calls from the reads in MiXCR, one entry per CDR3 protein. The table includes more than 110,000 distinct CDR3 sequences, about 32% detected once. Sequencing was performed on CD8+ T cells from cultured PBMCs, taken from culture after CMV antigen stimulation. The rearrangement uses TRBV6-5 and TRBJ1-2; no clear D gene. The receptor was isolated from a human donor in good health (CMV status not recorded). Some clones in this sample may be carry-over from other donors' samples. The CDR3 reads CASSTMPTDGYTF. The CDR3 DNA reads TGTGCCAGCAGTACGATGCCAACTGATGGCTACACCTTC.